This T cell receptor beta chain was sequenced for a study of shared clonotypes between healthy human individuals. Overall study: The study used three CD4 naive, three CD4 memory, two CD8 naive and one CD8 memory plate per donor.

An even split of each subset's genomic DNA across several immunoSEQ plates was performed. Profiling relied on immunoSEQ multiplex PCR, and the TCRdb table lists in-frame clones only, not all of them. The sample lists 2 million or so clones; 85% to 95% were seen once. Input material: naive CD4+ T cells sorted from blood. Subset of the sample: CD45RA+ positively selected. This TCR was sampled from a man aged 18 to 30 in good health.

This CDR3 is CASSLRGGDATEEDEQYF. The CDR3 DNA reads TGTGCCAGCAGCTTACGGGGCGGGGATGCAACAGAAGAAGACGAGCAGTACTTC. The chain links TRBV11-2 to TRBJ2-7, with D tentatively TRBD2 (6 bases). Germline lookup yields CDR1 SGHAT and CDR2 FQNNGV. The germline V and J ends were trimmed by 2 bases and 5 bases, with 25 bases remaining between them. The CDR3 contains 18 residues.